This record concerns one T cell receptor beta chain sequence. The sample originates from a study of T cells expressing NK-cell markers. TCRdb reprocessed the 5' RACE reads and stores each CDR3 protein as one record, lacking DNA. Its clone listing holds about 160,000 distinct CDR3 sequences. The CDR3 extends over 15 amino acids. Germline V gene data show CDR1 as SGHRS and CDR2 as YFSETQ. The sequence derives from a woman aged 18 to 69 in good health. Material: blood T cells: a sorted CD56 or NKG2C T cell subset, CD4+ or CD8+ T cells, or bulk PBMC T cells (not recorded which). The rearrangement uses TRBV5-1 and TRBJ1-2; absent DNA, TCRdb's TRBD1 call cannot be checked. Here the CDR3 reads CASSLGDSIGGGYTF.